This is a list of T cell receptor beta chains from one sample in a study of CD8 T cells in Susac syndrome. TCRdb recomputed calls from the immunoSEQ multiplex PCR reads with MiXCR, one row per CDR3 protein. This sample carries some 260,000 distinct CDR3 sequences, around 84% of them seen once, and the ten largest clones take 0.11%. Sequences were obtained from CD8+ T cells from PBMCs. These receptors were collected from a human donor with multiple sclerosis. Each CDR3 is given with its conserved first and last residue. A D gene is named only where the DNA matches it firmly. Not every row has a clone size; where given, it reads once, few, many or a size class.

TRBJ2-1	TRBV7-7	TRBD2	.	CASSLAGLAHNEQFF	TGTGCTAGCAGCTTAGCGGGACTAGCCCACAATGAGCAGTTCTTC
TRBJ2-1	TRBV14	TRBD2	.	CASSHLAGENYNEQFF	TGTGCCAGCAGCCACCTAGCGGGAGAAAATTACAATGAGCAGTTCTTC
TRBJ2-7	TRBV5-1	TRBD2	once	CASSLSPGLADAEQYF	TGCGCCAGCAGCTTAAGTCCGGGACTAGCGGACGCCGAGCAGTACTTC
TRBJ2-1	TRBV30	.	.	CAWSTVNEQFF	TGTGCCTGGAGTACCGTGAATGAGCAGTTCTTC
TRBJ2-2	TRBV28	TRBD1	.	CASSRTGEIGELFF	TGTGCCAGCAGTCGGACAGGGGAAATCGGGGAGCTGTTTTTT
TRBJ1-5	TRBV4-1	.	few	CASSQDSAGKGNQPQHF	TGCGCCAGCAGCCAAGATTCGGCAGGGAAAGGCAATCAGCCCCAGCATTTT
TRBJ2-2	TRBV12-5	.	.	CASGFDRAGSGELFF	TGTGCTAGTGGTTTCGACAGGGCGGGATCCGGGGAGCTGTTTTTT
TRBJ2-1	TRBV20-1	TRBD2	.	CSASDLAGIDEQFF	TGCAGTGCTAGTGATCTAGCGGGAATCGATGAGCAGTTCTTC
TRBJ2-7	TRBV7-9	TRBD1	.	CASSLVQGDSYEQYF	TGTGCCAGCAGCTTAGTGCAGGGGGACTCCTACGAGCAGTACTTC
TRBJ1-5	TRBV7-2	TRBD1	.	CASSLRGPGSNQPQHF	TGTGCCAGCAGCTTAAGGGGGCCGGGCAGCAATCAGCCCCAGCATTTT
TRBJ1-2	TRBV27	TRBD1	.	CASSSGGTGVFYYGYTF	TGTGCCAGCAGTTCCGGCGGGACAGGGGTCTTTTACTATGGCTACACCTTC
TRBJ2-1	TRBV5-1	.	.	CASSFLGFDSYNEQFF	TGCGCCAGCAGCTTCCTTGGCTTTGACTCCTACAATGAGCAGTTCTTC
TRBJ2-3	TRBV28	TRBD2	.	CASSLIREGRDTQYF	TGTGCCAGCAGTTTAATCCGGGAGGGCCGAGATACGCAGTATTTT
TRBJ1-1	TRBV5-1	.	few	CASSLIGDLGTEAFF	TGCGCCAGCAGCCTTATAGGGGACCTGGGCACTGAAGCTTTCTTT
TRBJ1-2	TRBV28	.	.	CASSFPKVGYTF	TGTGCCAGCAGTTTCCCGAAGGTTGGCTACACCTTC
TRBJ2-1	TRBV7-3	.	.	CASSRTSLNEQFF	TGTGCCAGCAGCCGAACTAGCTTGAATGAGCAGTTCTTC
TRBJ1-5	TRBV7-9	.	.	CASSPQGVRPRQHF	TGTGCCAGCAGCCCCCAAGGGGTGAGACCGAGGCAGCATTTT
TRBJ2-3	TRBV15	TRBD2	.	CATSRVTSALDTQYF	TGTGCCACCAGCAGAGTGACTAGCGCCTTAGATACGCAGTATTTT
TRBJ1-5	TRBV2	TRBD1	.	CASSGTGKSNQPQHF	TGTGCCAGCAGTGGGACAGGGAAAAGCAATCAGCCCCAGCATTTT
TRBJ2-7	TRBV7-2	.	.	CASSFRQNTLGEQYF	TGTGCCAGCAGCTTTAGGCAGAATACCCTAGGGGAGCAGTACTTC
TRBJ2-5	TRBV9	.	.	CASSAPTIETQYF	TGTGCCAGCAGCGCGCCTACAATAGAGACCCAGTACTTC
TRBJ2-1	TRBV28	TRBD2	.	CASSLERGNNEQFF	TGTGCCAGCAGTTTAGAGCGGGGGAACAATGAGCAGTTCTTC
TRBJ2-7	TRBV28	TRBD1	.	CASSSGYGTGKEEQYF	TGTGCCAGCAGTAGCGGATACGGGACAGGGAAGGAGGAGCAGTACTTC
TRBJ2-7	TRBV12-3/TRBV12-4	.	.	CASSTMAGPPYEQYF	TGTGCCAGCAGTACTATGGCCGGGCCCCCCTACGAGCAGTACTTC
TRBJ2-2	TRBV20-1	.	.	CSASYGRGAGELFF	TGCAGTGCTAGCTATGGCAGGGGAGCCGGGGAGCTGTTTTTT
TRBJ1-5	TRBV27	.	.	CASSRDSNQPQHF	TGTGCCAGCAGTCGGGATAGCAATCAGCCCCAGCATTTT
TRBJ1-2	TRBV27	.	.	CASSLGAAWISYGYTF	TGTGCCAGCAGTTTGGGGGCGGCCTGGATCAGTTATGGCTACACCTTC
TRBJ1-5	TRBV12-3/TRBV12-4	.	.	CASSPGGGPQHF	TGTGCCAGCAGCCCGGGGGGCGGGCCCCAGCATTTT
TRBJ2-3	TRBV2	.	.	CASVGLQGRAFDTQYF	TGTGCCAGCGTCGGCCTACAGGGGAGGGCCTTCGATACGCAGTATTTT
TRBJ2-7	TRBV13	.	.	CASSSRRGPTEQYF	TGTGCCAGCAGCTCTAGGCGGGGGCCGACCGAGCAGTACTTC
TRBJ1-1	TRBV25-1	TRBD1	.	CASSPRQGMNTEAFF	TGTGCCAGCAGTCCCAGACAGGGGATGAACACTGAAGCTTTCTTT
TRBJ1-1	TRBV3-1	.	.	CASSQDSPEAFF	TGTGCCAGCAGCCAAGACAGTCCTGAAGCTTTCTTT
TRBJ2-7	TRBV15	TRBD1	.	CATSSWTGSYEQYF	TGTGCCACCAGCAGCTGGACAGGGTCCTACGAGCAGTACTTC
TRBJ2-7	TRBV20-1	TRBD2	once	CSARDRTSGRYYEQYF	TGCAGTGCTAGAGACAGGACTAGCGGGAGGTACTACGAGCAGTACTTC
TRBJ1-4	TRBV18	.	.	CASSPDYLRVVGKLFF	TGTGCCAGCTCACCAGATTATCTCAGAGTGGTCGGGAAACTGTTTTTT
TRBJ1-2	TRBV12-3/TRBV12-4	.	.	CASSPQARSDHGYTF	TGTGCCAGCAGTCCTCAGGCCAGGTCGGATCATGGCTACACCTTC
TRBJ2-1	TRBV12-3/TRBV12-4	.	few	CASRRLGDPREQFF	TGTGCCAGCAGGAGACTAGGGGATCCAAGGGAGCAGTTCTTC
TRBJ2-1	TRBV11-2	TRBD2	once	CASSFPREGTYNEQFF	TGTGCCAGCAGCTTCCCTCGGGAGGGAACCTACAATGAGCAGTTCTTC
TRBJ2-7	TRBV25-1	.	.	CASSVASESYEQYF	TGTGCCAGCAGTGTGGCTAGCGAATCCTACGAGCAGTACTTC